The 21 T cell receptor beta chains presented below share a single source sample, sequenced in a study of T cells in Graves' hyperthyroidism and ophthalmopathy. The TCR beta CDR3 regions underwent amplification using RNA transcripts as the source. Researchers ran a first-round RT-PCR on the TCR CDR3 using the HTBI primer set. TCRdb passed the multiplex PCR reads through MiXCR, listing each CDR3 protein once. The repertoire holds approximately 630,000 distinct CDR3 sequences, with about a sixth as singletons. Sequencing was performed on blood. These receptors originate from a young woman with Graves' hyperthyroidism.

In its sample, this clonotype was seen many times. One end of the junction fails to match germline, which may point to a read error. V and J are TRBV12-3 or TRBV12-4 and TRBJ2-7; D not certain. The length of the CDR3 is 12 residues. The CDR3 sequence: CASSLGTYEQYF. In nucleotides, the CDR3 is TGTGCCAGCAGCTTAGGTACCTACGAGCAGTACTTC.

This clonotype was observed many times. The chain uses TRBV12-3 or TRBV12-4 and TRBJ2-7; tentative D call: TRBD1 (5 bases). Trimming left V 7 bases short and J 5 bases short, with 12 bases between. The CDR3 runs to 12 residues. CDR3: CASTGMSHEQYF. As DNA, the CDR3 is TGTGCCAGCACAGGGATGTCCCACGAGCAGTACTTC.

This chain links TRBV6-5 with TRBJ1-5, with D unresolved. V lost 2 bases and J lost 6, with 8 bases in between. The CDR3 loop spans 13 amino acids. Looked up from germline, CDR1 is MNHEY and CDR2 is SVGAGI. The CDR3 bases are TGTGCCAGCAGTTACGGCGAATCTCAGCCCCAGCATTTT. Protein: CASSYGESQPQHF.

This clonotype was seen only a few times. J is TRBJ2-1 and V is TRBV30; D gene ambiguous. The germline V gene encodes CDR1 GTSNPN and CDR2 SVGIG (reference sequence). V was pared by 3 bases and J by 4 bases, with 10 bases between. The CDR3 length is 13 residues. This CDR3 is CAWRGQIYNEQFF. The CDR3 DNA reads TGTGCCTGGAGAGGCCAGATTTACAATGAGCAGTTCTTC.

The sample holds many counts of this clonotype. V and J are TRBV6-2 or TRBV6-3 and TRBJ2-3; no reliable D call. V was trimmed by 0 bases and J by 6 bases, leaving 10 bases between them. Germline-derived CDR1 and CDR2 are MNHEY and SVGEGT. The CDR3 runs to 14 residues. The chain's CDR3 is CASSYSAPTDTQYF. The CDR3 DNA reads as TGTGCCAGCAGTTACTCAGCGCCGACGGATACGCAGTATTTT.

This clonotype appeared many times. V gene TRBV12-3 or TRBV12-4 combines with J gene TRBJ1-1; D gene unclear. The CDR3 runs 14 residues. The V end lost 1 base, the J end lost 1 base, and 7 bases lay between the germline ends. Here the CDR3 reads CASSLGAANTEAFF. CDR3 nucleotide sequence: TGTGCCAGCAGTTTAGGGGCCGCGAACACTGAAGCTTTCTTT.

The rearrangement joins TRBV29-1 to TRBJ1-2; D remains ambiguous. The V end lost 7 bases, the J end lost 5 bases, and 11 bases lay between the germline ends. The CDR3 has 11 residues. Germline V gene sequence: CDR1 SQVTM, CDR2 ANQGSEA. CDR3 in amino acids: CSGDGGYGYTF. The CDR3 nucleotides are TGCAGCGGGGATGGAGGGTATGGCTACACCTTC. Drawing the rest from reference TRBV29-1 and TRBJ1-2, the complete variable domain is SAVISQKPSRDICQRGTSLTIQCQVDSQVTMMFWYRQQPGQSLTLIATANQGSEATYESGFVIDKFPISRPNLTFSTLTVSNMSPEDSSIYLCSGDGGYGYTFGSGTRLTVV.

This clonotype was detected a few times. The V gene is TRBV13, the J gene TRBJ1-2, with TRBD1 as a possible D gene (6 bases). Germline V gene sequence: CDR1 PRHDT, CDR2 FYEKMQ (reference sequence). This CDR3 has 15 amino acids. Trimming took 3 bases from V and 2 from J, leaving 13 bases between them. CDR3 sequence reads: CASSFTLGQNYGYTF. The CDR3 DNA follows: TGTGCCAGCAGCTTTACCCTAGGACAGAACTATGGCTACACCTTC.

This clonotype was seen repeatedly, ten times or more. The genes are TRBV6-1 and TRBJ1-1; the match to TRBD1 covers 10 bases. This CDR3 has 14 residues. The trim removed 6 bases at V and 2 bases at J, leaving 3 bases unmatched. CDR1 and CDR2 from the germline V gene are MNHNS and SASEGT. CDR3 protein: CASRRDRGNTEAFF. CDR3 bases: TGTGCCAGCAGGAGGGACAGGGGAAACACTGAAGCTTTCTTT.

This clonotype was counted at least ten times. This sequence joins TRBV20-1 and TRBJ2-1; 11 bases align to TRBD2. J gave up 0 bases and V 6 bases, and 4 bases lay outside the gene matches. Germline CDR1 reads DFQATT; CDR2 reads SNEGSKA (reference sequence). CDR3 length: 15 amino acids. CDR3 in amino acids: CSATSGSDSYNEQFF. The CDR3, as DNA: TGCAGTGCCACTAGCGGGAGTGACTCCTACAATGAGCAGTTCTTC.

This clonotype was seen a few times. The rearrangement joins TRBV30 to TRBJ2-1; D is perhaps TRBD1 (6 bases). Germline values: CDR1 GTSNPN, CDR2 SVGIG (reference sequence). Deletions cut 4 bases from V and 7 bases from J, with 11 bases between. The length of the CDR3 is 12 residues. This CDR3 is CAWIEGENEQFF. CDR3 coding DNA: TGTGCCTGGATCGAGGGGGAGAATGAGCAGTTCTTC.

This clonotype was detected many times. This rearrangement joins TRBV3-1 to TRBJ2-7; D is possibly TRBD2 (6 bases). Germline V gene lookup returns CDR1 LGHDT and CDR2 YNNKEL (reference sequence). Trimming took 4 bases from V and 2 from J, leaving 15 bases between them. The CDR3 loop spans 15 amino acids. CDR3 sequence reads: CASSPAWGVTYEQYF. The CDR3 nucleotides are TGTGCCAGCAGCCCAGCCTGGGGGGTAACCTACGAGCAGTACTTC.

This CDR3 is CASAGGGDTQYF. In DNA, the CDR3 is TGTGCTAGTGCCGGGGGGGGGGATACGCAGTATTTT. V usage is TRBV12-5 and J usage is TRBJ2-3, with TRBD2 identical over 8 bases. The CDR3 consists of 12 residues. With V trimmed by 7 bases and J by 6 bases, 3 bases remained unmatched. Germline V gene sequence: CDR1 LGHNT, CDR2 FRNRAP.

The V and J genes are TRBV6-5 and TRBJ1-2, with D unresolved. V was shortened by 0 bases and J by 6 bases, with 8 bases between the two germline ends. This CDR3 contains 13 residues. Germline CDR1 is MNHEY and CDR2 is SVGAGI. The CDR3 DNA sequence: TGTGCCAGCAGTTACTCGGGAGCGGATGGCTACACCTTC. Protein: CASSYSGADGYTF.

The CDR3 sequence: CASSLENYMNTEAFF. The CDR3 bases are TGCGCCAGCAGCTTGGAAAACTATATGAACACTGAAGCTTTCTTT. J is TRBJ1-1 and V is TRBV5-1, with D hard to call. CDR1 and CDR2 from the germline V gene are SGHRS and YFSETQ. Trimming removed 0 bases at V and 0 bases at J, with 9 bases between. The CDR3 spans 15 residues.

Note on this clonotype: Just one base apart from a much larger clone, this may be a read error. The rearrangement joins TRBV7-2 to TRBJ2-5, with 7 bases identical to TRBD1. This CDR3 has 15 residues. Germline lookup yields CDR1 SGHTA and CDR2 FQGNSA. CDR3 nucleotides: TGTGCCAGCAGCTTAGCGTTTCAGGGGGAAGAGACCCAGTGCTTC. It codes for CASSLAFQGEETQCF.

The J gene is TRBJ2-5, the V gene TRBV6-1; weak D call: TRBD2 (7 bases). The CDR3 runs 16 residues. Germline loops: CDR1 MNHNS, CDR2 SASEGT. V gave up 6 bases and J gave up 5 bases, with 22 bases separating them. In DNA, the CDR3 is TGTGCCAGCAGAAACCCGAGGGGGGGGAGCCGGGAGACCCAGTACTTC. Translating it yields CASRNPRGGSRETQYF.

This clonotype came up many times. J is TRBJ2-7 and V is TRBV28; 8 bases line up with TRBD2. The CDR3 contains 15 residues. Germline values: CDR1 MDHEN, CDR2 SYDVKM. The trim removed 5 bases at V and 0 bases at J, leaving 6 bases unmatched. CDR3 nucleotide sequence: TGTGCCAGCAGTATAGCGGGACCACCCTCCTACGAGCAGTACTTC. Translating it yields CASSIAGPPSYEQYF.

This clonotype was counted between two and nine times. This sequence joins TRBV12-3 or TRBV12-4 and TRBJ2-3; possible D gene TRBD2, 5 bases. Trimming left V 5 bases short and J 2 bases short, with 17 bases between. The CDR3 totals 16 residues. The CDR3 protein is CASSMRGLDFTDTQYF. CDR3 nucleotide sequence: TGTGCCAGCAGTATGCGCGGCTTGGACTTCACAGATACGCAGTATTTT.

The V call is TRBV29-1, the J call TRBJ1-1; TRBD1 matches at 9 bases. CDR3 length: 11 residues. Germline CDR1 is SQVTM and CDR2 is ANQGSEA. The V gene end was trimmed by 8 bases and the J gene end by 8 bases; junction bases not matched to a gene: 6. The CDR3 is CSYDRGREAFF. The CDR3 DNA is TGCAGCTACGACAGGGGGAGGGAAGCTTTCTTT.

On this clonotype itself: A much more abundant neighbour one base away suggests this may be a read error. The conserved phenylalanine or tryptophan normally closing the CDR3 is absent here, so this likely arose from a read error. The rearrangement joins TRBV15 to TRBJ1-4; no reliable D call. Germline CDR1 and CDR2: LNHNV and YYDKDF (reference sequence). Trimming left V 0 bases short and J 5 bases short, with 13 bases between. The CDR3 consists of 16 residues. CDR3 amino acids: CATSRDPASGNEKLFL. The CDR3 bases are TGTGCCACCAGCAGAGATCCCGCCAGTGGGAATGAAAAACTGTTTCTT.